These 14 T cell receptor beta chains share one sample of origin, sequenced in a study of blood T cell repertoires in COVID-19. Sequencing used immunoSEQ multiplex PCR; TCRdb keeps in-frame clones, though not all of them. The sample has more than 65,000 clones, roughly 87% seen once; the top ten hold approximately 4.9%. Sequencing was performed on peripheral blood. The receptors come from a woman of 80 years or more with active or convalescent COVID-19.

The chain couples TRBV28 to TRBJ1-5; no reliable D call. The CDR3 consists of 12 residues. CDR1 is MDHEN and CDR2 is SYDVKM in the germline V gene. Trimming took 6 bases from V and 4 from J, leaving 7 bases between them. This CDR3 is CASSGVNQPQHF. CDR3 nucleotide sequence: TGTGCCAGCAGCGGGGTGAATCAGCCCCAGCATTTT.

CDR3 protein: CASSEGLAGGYSTDTQYF. The CDR3 region has the DNA TGCGCCAGCAGCGAGGGACTAGCGGGGGGTTATAGCACAGATACGCAGTATTTT. The chain has TRBV5-1 and TRBJ2-3, with 15 positions matching TRBD2. The CDR3 consists of 18 residues. Germline values: CDR1 SGHRS, CDR2 YFSETQ. V shed 4 bases, J shed 0 bases, and the junction held 6 bases outside the gene matches.

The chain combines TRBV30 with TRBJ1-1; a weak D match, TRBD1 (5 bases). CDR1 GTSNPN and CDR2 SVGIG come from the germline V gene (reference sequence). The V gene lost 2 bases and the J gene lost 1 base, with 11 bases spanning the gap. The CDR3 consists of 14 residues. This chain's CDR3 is CAWSRGKRNTEAFF. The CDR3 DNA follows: TGTGCCTGGAGTAGGGGAAAGAGGAACACTGAAGCTTTCTTT.

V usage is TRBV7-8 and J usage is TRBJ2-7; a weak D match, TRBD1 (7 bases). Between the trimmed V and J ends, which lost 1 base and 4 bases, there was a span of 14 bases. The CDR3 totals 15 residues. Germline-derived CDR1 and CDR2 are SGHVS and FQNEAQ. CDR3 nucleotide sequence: TGTGCCAGCAGCTTAGACCCAGGGGGGCTTTACGAGCAGTACTTC. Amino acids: CASSLDPGGLYEQYF. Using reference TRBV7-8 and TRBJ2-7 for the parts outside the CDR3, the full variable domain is GAGVSQSPRYKVAKRGQDVALRCDPISGHVSLFWYQQALGQGPEFLTYFQNEAQLDKSGLPSDRFFAERPEGSVSTLKIQRTQQEDSAVYLCASSLDPGGLYEQYFGPGTRLTVT.

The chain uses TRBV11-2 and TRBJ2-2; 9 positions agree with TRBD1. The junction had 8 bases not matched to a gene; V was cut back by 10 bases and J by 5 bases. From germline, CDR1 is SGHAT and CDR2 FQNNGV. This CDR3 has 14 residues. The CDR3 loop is CATTGQGRTGELFF. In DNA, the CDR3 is TGTGCCACCACGGGACAGGGTCGTACCGGGGAGCTGTTTTTT.

In nucleotides, the CDR3 is TGTGCCAGCAGTTATGACAGGGTGGTCACTGAAGCTTTCTTT. Translating gives CASSYDRVVTEAFF. The V and J genes are TRBV5-4 and TRBJ1-1; 7 positions agree with TRBD1. V dropped 5 bases and J dropped 4; count of bases not matched to a gene: 8. This CDR3 spans 14 amino acids. Germline CDR1 SGHNT, CDR2 YYREEE (reference sequence).

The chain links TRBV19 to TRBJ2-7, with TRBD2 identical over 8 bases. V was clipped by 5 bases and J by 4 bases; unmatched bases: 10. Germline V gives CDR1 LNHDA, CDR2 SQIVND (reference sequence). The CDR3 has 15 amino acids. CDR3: CASSPRRGGPYEQYF. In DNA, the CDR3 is TGTGCCAGTAGTCCCCGACGGGGGGGCCCGTACGAGCAGTACTTC.

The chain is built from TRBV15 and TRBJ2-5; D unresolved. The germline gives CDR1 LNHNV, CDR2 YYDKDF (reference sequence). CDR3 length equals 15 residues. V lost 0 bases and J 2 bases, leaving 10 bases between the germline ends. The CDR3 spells CATSRDPTPQETQYF. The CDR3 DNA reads TGTGCCACCAGCAGAGACCCTACTCCACAAGAGACCCAGTACTTC.

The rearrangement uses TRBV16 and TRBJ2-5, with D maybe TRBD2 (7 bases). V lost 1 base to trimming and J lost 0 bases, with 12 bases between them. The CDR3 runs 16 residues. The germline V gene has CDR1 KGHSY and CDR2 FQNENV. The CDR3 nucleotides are TGTGCCAGCAGCCAATGGGGGCTAGCGGACCAAGAGACCCAGTACTTC. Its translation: CASSQWGLADQETQYF. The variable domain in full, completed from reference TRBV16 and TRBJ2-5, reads GEEVAQTPKHLVRGEGQKAKLYCAPIKGHSYVFWYQQVLKNEFKFLISFQNENVFDETGMPKERFSAKCLPNSPCSLEIQATKLEDSAVYFCASSQWGLADQETQYFGPGTRLLVL.

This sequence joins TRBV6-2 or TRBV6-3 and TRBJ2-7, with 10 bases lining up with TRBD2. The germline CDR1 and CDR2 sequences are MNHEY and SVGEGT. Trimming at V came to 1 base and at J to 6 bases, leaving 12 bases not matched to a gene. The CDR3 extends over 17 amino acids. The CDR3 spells CASSYLLGLAEDCEQYF. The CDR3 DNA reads TGTGCCAGCAGTTACTTGTTAGGACTAGCGGAGGACTGCGAGCAGTACTTC.

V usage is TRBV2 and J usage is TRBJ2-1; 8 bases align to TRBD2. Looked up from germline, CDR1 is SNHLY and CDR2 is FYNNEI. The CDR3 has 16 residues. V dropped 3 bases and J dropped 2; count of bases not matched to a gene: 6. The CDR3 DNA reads TGTGCCAGCAGTGATCAGTCGGGACTAGCCTACAATGAGCAGTTCTTC. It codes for CASSDQSGLAYNEQFF.

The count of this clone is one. The CDR3 nucleotides are TGTGCCAGCTCATCCCGGACCGGGGTTGATTCACCCCTCCACTTT. It codes for CASSSRTGVDSPLHF. The chain is built from TRBV18 and TRBJ1-6; D not certain. CDR1 is KGHSH, CDR2 LQKENI, per germline. Trimming cost V 5 bases and J 8 bases, with 16 bases left between them. CDR3 length: 15 amino acids.

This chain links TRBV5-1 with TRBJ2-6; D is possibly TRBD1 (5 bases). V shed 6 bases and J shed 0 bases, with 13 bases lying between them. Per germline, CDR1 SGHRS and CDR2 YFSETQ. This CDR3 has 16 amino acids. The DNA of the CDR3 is TGCGCCAGCACGGAGACAGTCACCTCTGGGGCCAACGTCCTGACTTTC. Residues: CASTETVTSGANVLTF.

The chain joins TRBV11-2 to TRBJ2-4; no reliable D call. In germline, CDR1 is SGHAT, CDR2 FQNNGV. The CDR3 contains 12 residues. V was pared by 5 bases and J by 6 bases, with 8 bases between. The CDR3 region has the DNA TGTGCCAGCAGCCCTCCTTCAAACATTCAGTACTTC. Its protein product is CASSPPSNIQYF. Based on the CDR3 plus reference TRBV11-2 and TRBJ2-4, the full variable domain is EAGVAQSPRYKIIEKRQSVAFWCNPISGHATLYWYQQILGQGPKLLIQFQNNGVVDDSQLPKDRFSAERLKGVDSTLKIQPAKLEDSAVYLCASSPPSNIQYFGAGTRLSVL.